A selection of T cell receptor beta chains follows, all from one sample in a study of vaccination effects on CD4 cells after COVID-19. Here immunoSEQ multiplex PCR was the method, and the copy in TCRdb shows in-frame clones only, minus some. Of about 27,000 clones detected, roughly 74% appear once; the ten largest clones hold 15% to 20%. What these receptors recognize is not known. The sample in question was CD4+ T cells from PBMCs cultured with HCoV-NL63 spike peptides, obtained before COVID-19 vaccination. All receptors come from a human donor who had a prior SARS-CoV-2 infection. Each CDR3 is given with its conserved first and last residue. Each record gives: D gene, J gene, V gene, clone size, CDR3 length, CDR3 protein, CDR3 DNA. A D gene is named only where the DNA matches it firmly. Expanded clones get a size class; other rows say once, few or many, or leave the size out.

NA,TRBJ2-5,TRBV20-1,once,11,CSVSVQETQYF,TGCAGTGTCTCAGTTCAAGAGACCCAGTACTTC
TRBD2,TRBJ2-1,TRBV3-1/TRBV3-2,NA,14,CASSQELAGGTQFF,TGTGCCAGCAGCCAAGAACTAGCGGGAGGAACGCAGTTCTTC
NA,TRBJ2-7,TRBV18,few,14,CASSRTQSFREQYF,TGTGCCAGCTCCCGGACCCAGTCGTTCCGCGAGCAGTACTTC
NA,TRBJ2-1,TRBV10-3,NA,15,CAIKGVDCLVGEQFF,TGTGCCATCAAGGGCGTCGATTGTCTCGTGGGTGAGCAGTTCTTC
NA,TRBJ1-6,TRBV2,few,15,CASSWNQGRNSPLHF,TGTGCCAGCAGCTGGAATCAGGGTCGAAATTCACCCCTCCACTTT
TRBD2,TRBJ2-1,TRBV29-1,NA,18,CSVEGVGLAGLSFNEQFF,TGCAGCGTTGAAGGAGTCGGGCTAGCGGGATTAAGCTTCAATGAGCAGTTCTTC
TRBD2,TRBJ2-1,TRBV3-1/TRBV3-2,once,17,CASSQVKAGRQYNEQFF,TGTGCCAGCAGCCAAGTAAAAGCGGGGCGACAATACAATGAGCAGTTCTTC
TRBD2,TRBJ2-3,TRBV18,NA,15,CASSPLAGGTDTQYF,TGTGCCAGCTCACCGCTAGCGGGGGGTACAGATACGCAGTATTTT
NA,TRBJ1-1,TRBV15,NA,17,CATKHSGGLGMNTEAFF,TGTGCCACCAAGCACAGCGGGGGGCTCGGAATGAACACTGAAGCTTTCTTT
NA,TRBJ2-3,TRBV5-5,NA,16,CASSPVRQARTDTQYF,TGTGCCAGCAGCCCCGTAAGACAGGCCCGCACAGATACGCAGTATTTT
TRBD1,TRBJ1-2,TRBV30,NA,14,CAWRGDSQLGGYTF,TGTGCCTGGAGGGGGGACAGCCAGTTGGGTGGCTACACCTTC
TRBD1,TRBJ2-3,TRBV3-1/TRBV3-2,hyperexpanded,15,CASSRTGTGTDTQYF,TGTGCCAGCAGCCGTACCGGGACAGGCACAGATACGCAGTATTTT
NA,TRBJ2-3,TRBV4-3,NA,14,CASSQEIGGDTQYF,TGCGCCAGCAGCCAAGAAATCGGGGGAGATACGCAGTATTTT
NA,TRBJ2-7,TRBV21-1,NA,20,CASSKTGGITGTSGSYEQYF,TGTGCCAGCAGTAAGACAGGGGGCATAACCGGGACTAGCGGATCCTACGAGCAGTACTTC
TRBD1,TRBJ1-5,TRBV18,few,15,CASSPTGTGRQPQHF,TGTGCCAGCTCACCGACCGGGACAGGGCGTCAGCCCCAGCATTTT
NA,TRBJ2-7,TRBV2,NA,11,CASSGVYEQYF,TGTGCCAGCAGCGGGGTCTACGAGCAGTACTTC
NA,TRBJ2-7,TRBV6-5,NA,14,CASSYLRRGSEQYF,TGTGCCAGCAGTTACCTCCGGAGGGGGAGCGAGCAGTACTTC
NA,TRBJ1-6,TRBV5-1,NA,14,CASSSLSLYSPLHF,TGCGCCAGCAGCAGTTTAAGTTTGTACTCACCCCTCCACTTT
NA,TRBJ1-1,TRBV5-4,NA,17,CASTHRRGGDLNTEAFF,TGTGCCAGCACCCATCGGAGGGGGGGGGACTTGAACACTGAAGCTTTCTTT
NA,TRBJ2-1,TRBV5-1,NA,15,CASSFMGPVHNEQFF,TGCGCCAGCAGCTTTATGGGGCCGGTCCACAATGAGCAATTCTTC
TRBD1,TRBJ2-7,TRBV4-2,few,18,CASSHRDSERGANYEQYF,TGTGCCAGCAGCCACCGGGACAGTGAACGAGGGGCCAACTACGAGCAGTACTTC
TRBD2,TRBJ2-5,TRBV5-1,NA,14,CASHGGTIQETQYF,TGCGCCAGCCATGGAGGGACTATCCAAGAGACCCAGTACTTC
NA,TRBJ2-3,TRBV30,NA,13,CASGVGGTDTQYF,TGTGCCTCGGGTGTGGGGGGCACAGATACGCAGTATTTT
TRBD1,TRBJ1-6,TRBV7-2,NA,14,CASSLDRGNSPLHF,TGTGCCAGCAGCTTAGACAGGGGAAATTCACCCCTCCACTTT
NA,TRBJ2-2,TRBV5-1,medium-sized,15,CASSPRGTNTGELFF,TGCGCCAGCAGTCCCAGGGGTACGAACACCGGGGAGCTGTTTTTT
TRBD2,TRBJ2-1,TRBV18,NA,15,CASSPSGRGGFGWIF,TGTGCCAGCTCACCCTCCGGGCGGGGGGGCTTTGGTTGGATCTTC
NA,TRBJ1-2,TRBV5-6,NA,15,CASSSPRVLDYGYTF,TGTGCCAGCAGCTCACCCCGGGTCTTGGACTATGGCTACACCTTC
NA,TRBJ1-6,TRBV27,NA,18,CASSLGGGISSYNSPLHF,TGTGCCAGCAGTTTGGGAGGGGGAATAAGCTCCTATAATTCACCCCTCCACTTT
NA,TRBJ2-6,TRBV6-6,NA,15,CASRTGNSGANVLTF,TGTGCCAGCAGAACAGGAAACTCTGGGGCCAACGTCCTGACTTTC
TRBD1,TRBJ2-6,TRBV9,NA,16,CASSVNTGAGANVLTF,TGTGCCAGCAGCGTAAATACAGGGGCCGGGGCCAACGTCCTGACTTTC
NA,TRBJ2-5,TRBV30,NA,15,CAWSKTSSLQETQYF,TGTGCCTGGAGTAAGACGAGCTCACTCCAAGAGACCCAGTACTTC
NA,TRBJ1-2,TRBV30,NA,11,CASQGSGGYTF,TGTGCTTCGCAGGGGTCGGGTGGCTACACCTTC
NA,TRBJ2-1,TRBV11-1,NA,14,CASSATSSLTEQFF,TGTGCCAGCAGCGCAACTAGCAGTCTCACTGAGCAGTTCTTC
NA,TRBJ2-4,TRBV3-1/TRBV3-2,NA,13,CASSQTVENIQYF,TGTGCCAGCAGCCAAACAGTTGAAAACATTCAGTACTTC
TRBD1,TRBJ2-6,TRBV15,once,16,CATSATGGAGANVLTF,TGTGCCACCAGCGCGACAGGGGGCGCTGGGGCCAACGTCCTGACTTTC
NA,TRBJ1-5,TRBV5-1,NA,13,CASSLGLGQPQHF,TGCGCCAGCAGCTTAGGGCTCGGACAGCCCCAGCATTTT
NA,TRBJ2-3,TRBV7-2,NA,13,CASSGVNTDTQYF,TGTGCCAGCAGCGGTGTAAACACAGATACGCAGTATTTT
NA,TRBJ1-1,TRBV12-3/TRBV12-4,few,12,CASSLGPKRAFF,TGTGCCAGCAGTTTGGGGCCGAAGAGGGCTTTCTTT
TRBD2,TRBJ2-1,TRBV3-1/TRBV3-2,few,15,CASSRGLAGNNEQFF,TGTGCCAGCAGCCGGGGACTAGCGGGAAACAATGAGCAGTTCTTC
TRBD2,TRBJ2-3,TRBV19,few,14,CASSIGTSPDTQYF,TGTGCCAGTAGTATAGGGACTAGCCCAGATACGCAGTATTTT
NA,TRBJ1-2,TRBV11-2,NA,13,CASSSGGLYGYTF,TGTGCCAGCAGCTCCGGGGGCCTCTATGGCTACACCTTC